The 12 T cell receptor beta chains below come from one sample, sequenced in a study of regulatory T cells in long-lasting Graves disease. Time point of the sample: newly diagnosed GD, antithyroid drugs for less than 3 months. PBMCs were the source of the RNA used for TCR sequencing. Relying on iRepertoire HTBI primers and Arm-PCR of CDR3 regions, the team built TCR beta libraries. TCRdb called the multiplex PCR reads again in MiXCR, with one record for every CDR3 protein. The data hold about 540,000 distinct CDR3 sequences, with approximately 13% observed a single time. Another study also made use of these data, one on T cells in Graves' hyperthyroidism and ophthalmopathy.

The sample was peripheral blood mononuclear cells (PBMCs), taken at new diagnosis, from a patient treated with antithyroid drugs. Receptor source: a man younger than 45 with Graves disease.

There are many counts of this clonotype. The chain uses TRBV11-3 and TRBJ2-5; the match to TRBD2 covers 13 bases. V lost 4 bases to trimming and J lost 5 bases; unmatched junction nucleotides: 13. Germline values: CDR1 SGHNT, CDR2 YENEEA. This CDR3 spans 18 amino acids. The CDR3 nucleotides read TGTGCCAGCAGCTCAACCGGTGGACTAGCGGGAGATGGGGAGACCCAGTACTTC. Its protein is CASSSTGGLAGDGETQYF.

This clonotype was seen many times. The chain employs TRBV7-9 and TRBJ2-7, with D maybe TRBD1 (6 bases). The CDR3 runs to 15 residues. V lost 5 bases to trimming and J lost 3 bases, with 17 bases between them. Per germline, CDR1 SEHNR and CDR2 FQNEAQ (reference sequence). The CDR3 bases are TGTGCCAGCAGCCCCGATTGGACAGAAAGCTACGAGCAGTACTTC. Its protein product is CASSPDWTESYEQYF. The whole variable domain, filled in from reference TRBV7-9 and TRBJ2-7, reads DTGVSQNPRHKITKRGQNVTFRCDPISEHNRLYWYRQTLGQGPEFLTYFQNEAQLEKSRLLSDRFSAERPKGSFSTLEIQRTEQGDSAMYLCASSPDWTESYEQYFGPGTRLTVT.

The chain uses TRBV10-3 and TRBJ1-6; possibly TRBD1 for D (6 bases). Germline-derived CDR1 and CDR2 are ENHRY and SYGVKD. V was trimmed by 2 bases and J by 7 bases, leaving 15 bases between them. The CDR3 has 16 amino acids. The CDR3 reads CAISERTVLKNSPLHF. The DNA for the CDR3 is TGTGCCATCAGTGAGAGGACAGTGTTGAAGAATTCACCCCTCCACTTT.

This clonotype was recorded a few times. This rearrangement joins TRBV7-9 to TRBJ1-1; D unclear. The CDR3 has 13 amino acids. Germline V gene data show CDR1 as SEHNR and CDR2 as FQNEAQ (reference sequence). Trimming removed 3 bases from V and 1 base from J, with 6 bases in between. In DNA, the CDR3 is TGTGCCAGCAGCTTCGGAGCGAACACTGAAGCTTTCTTT. Translated: CASSFGANTEAFF.

This clonotype was recorded at least ten times. The rearrangement links TRBV20-1 to TRBJ1-1; the D gene is possibly TRBD1 (5 bases). Germline CDR1 is DFQATT and CDR2 is SNEGSKA (reference sequence). CDR3 size: 13 residues. V gave up 5 bases and J gave up 5 bases, with 15 bases separating them. The DNA of the CDR3 is TGCAGTGCTCTTTCCGGGACGCGAACTGAAGCTTTCTTT. This gives the protein CSALSGTRTEAFF.

This clonotype was counted only a few times. The CDR3 sequence is CASSLDQRELRNIQYF. In DNA, the CDR3 is TGCGCCAGCAGCTTGGATCAGCGGGAGCTTAGAAACATTCAGTACTTC. The rearrangement links TRBV5-1 to TRBJ2-4; 8 nucleotides agree with TRBD2. The CDR3 loop spans 16 amino acids. From germline, CDR1 is SGHRS and CDR2 YFSETQ. V was clipped by 0 bases and J by 6 bases; unmatched bases: 8.

Many counts were recorded for this clonotype. The rearrangement uses TRBV19 and TRBJ1-2; D is perhaps TRBD1 (6 bases). Trimming shortened V by 4 bases and J by 7 bases, and 10 bases separated the two germline ends. CDR3 size: 12 residues. Germline-derived CDR1 and CDR2 are LNHDA and SQIVND (reference sequence). The CDR3 loop is CASSTQGRGYTF. CDR3 in DNA: TGTGCCAGTAGTACACAGGGCCGTGGCTACACCTTC.

In this sample, this clonotype turned up a few times. This rearrangement joins TRBV7-3 to TRBJ2-5; unclear D gene. V was cut by 3 bases and J by 4 bases, with 9 bases left in between. This CDR3 is 13 amino acids long. Germline CDR1 SGHTA, CDR2 FQGTGA. The CDR3 coding sequence is TGTGCCAGCAGCTTGCAGAGTGGAGAGACCCAGTACTTC. Amino acids: CASSLQSGETQYF.

This clonotype was seen a few times. The V gene is TRBV30, the J gene TRBJ2-3; TRBD1 is a possible D gene (5 bases). Germline CDR1 reads GTSNPN; CDR2 reads SVGIG (reference sequence). The CDR3 runs to 13 residues. V dropped 3 bases and J dropped 5 bases, with 12 bases sitting between them. The CDR3 spells CAWSWGPRDTQYF. The CDR3 DNA reads as TGTGCCTGGAGCTGGGGCCCGCGAGATACGCAGTATTTT.

This chain connects TRBV27 to TRBJ2-1; D is undetermined. This CDR3 contains 14 residues. CDR1 is MNHEY and CDR2 is SMNVEV in the germline V gene (reference sequence). Trimming cost V 0 bases and J 8 bases, with 11 bases left between them. CDR3 residues: CASSLSPRADEQFF. CDR3 bases: TGTGCCAGCAGTTTATCACCCCGCGCCGATGAGCAGTTCTTC.

The genes are TRBV5-1 and TRBJ1-5; 8 bases agree with TRBD1. CDR1 SGHRS and CDR2 YFSETQ come from the germline V gene. J gave up 5 bases and V 6 bases, and 7 bases lay outside the gene matches. This CDR3 is 14 amino acids long. DNA of the CDR3: TGCGCCAGCAAGCCAGGACAGGGCGATCAGCCCCAGCATTTT. Amino acids: CASKPGQGDQPQHF.

A single count supports this clonotype. This may stem from a read error, because a much larger clone lies one nucleotide away. The conserved closing phenylalanine or tryptophan is absent in this CDR3, likely reflecting a read error. The genes are TRBV6-1 and TRBJ2-5; 7 bases map to TRBD2. The CDR3 extends over 14 amino acids. The germline gives CDR1 MNHNS, CDR2 SASEGT. J was trimmed by 5 bases and V by 8 bases; bases with no gene match: 11. CDR3 amino acids: CASSSVRGSETQYS. CDR3 nucleotide sequence: TGTGCCAGCTCATCCGTGCGCGGGAGTGAGACCCAGTACTCC.